This passage covers 28 T cell receptor beta chains from one sample sequenced in a study of shared clonotypes between healthy human individuals. Using immunoSEQ multiplex PCR, the repertoire was profiled, and TCRdb retains in-frame clones only, with some absent. The sample carries around 2,000,000 clones, over 85% recorded once. Naive-designated CD8 cells lacked CD45RO, were positively enriched for CCR7, and omitted terminally differentiated effector memory CD45RA+ cells. Sequencing was done on a sample of naive CD8+ T cells sorted from blood. The receptor source for this set is a young man in good health.

The V call is TRBV15, the J call TRBJ1-5, with D uncertain. Germline V CDR1 and CDR2: LNHNV, YYDKDF (reference sequence). CDR3 length: 13 amino acids. Trimming left V 0 bases short and J 5 bases short, with 5 bases between. The CDR3: CATSRDRDQPQHF. The CDR3 DNA reads TGTGCCACCAGCAGAGATCGGGATCAGCCCCAGCATTTT.

This clone appeared a few times. The V call is TRBV14, the J call TRBJ1-6, with D hard to call. This CDR3 region has 15 residues. CDR1 and CDR2 (germline): SGHDN, FVKESK. Deletions cut 0 bases from V and 7 bases from J, with 10 bases between. The CDR3 nucleotides are TGTGCCAGCAGCCAAGATTTGGCCGTAAATTCACCCCTCCACTTT. It encodes CASSQDLAVNSPLHF.

The rearrangement joins TRBV7-9 to TRBJ2-7; D possibly corresponds to TRBD1 (6 bases). Trimming pared 3 bases from V and 0 bases from J, leaving 15 bases between. The CDR3 sequence is 16 residues long. Germline values: CDR1 SEHNR, CDR2 FQNEAQ (reference sequence). CDR3 protein: CASSFSTGLLSYEQYF. The CDR3 nucleotides read TGTGCCAGCAGCTTCTCGACAGGACTCCTCTCCTACGAGCAGTACTTC. Combining the CDR3 with reference TRBV7-9 and TRBJ2-7 gives the whole variable domain DTGVSQNPRHKITKRGQNVTFRCDPISEHNRLYWYRQTLGQGPEFLTYFQNEAQLEKSRLLSDRFSAERPKGSFSTLEIQRTEQGDSAMYLCASSFSTGLLSYEQYFGPGTRLTVT.

In the case of this clone: Within the sample, other DNA sequences also encode this same CDR3. The chain carries TRBV6-5 and TRBJ2-7, with a weak D call TRBD2 (6 bases). The ends were cut back, 5 bases at V and 3 bases at J, with 11 bases in the middle. This CDR3 contains 13 residues. Germline V gene data show CDR1 as MNHEY and CDR2 as SVGAGI. The DNA for the CDR3 is TGTGCCAGCAGTCCCCGGGGAGGCTACGAGCAGTACTTC. Translation gives CASSPRGGYEQYF.

The V gene is TRBV5-5, the J gene TRBJ2-7; no clear D gene. Germline CDR1 is SGHKS and CDR2 is YYEKEE (reference sequence). V was shortened by 1 base and J by 0 bases, with 11 bases between the two germline ends. The CDR3 is made up of 15 amino acids. This chain's CDR3 is CASSLSMASSYEQYF. The CDR3 coding sequence is TGTGCCAGCAGCTTGTCCATGGCAAGCTCCTACGAGCAGTACTTC.

The rearrangement joins TRBV14 to TRBJ1-2; 7 positions agree with TRBD1. The length of the CDR3 is 18 residues. Germline values: CDR1 SGHDN, CDR2 FVKESK. The junction had 22 bases not matched to a gene; V was cut back by 4 bases and J by 8 bases. In DNA form, the CDR3 reads TGTGCCAGCAGCCCGTTCTGGACAGGTCAAATCAATAATAACGGCTACACCTTC. Protein: CASSPFWTGQINNNGYTF.

The table lists this clone with a count of one. This specimen includes other DNA sequences encoding the same CDR3. The chain carries TRBV5-4 and TRBJ2-1, with D possibly TRBD2 on 5 matching bases. The CDR3 consists of 13 residues. From germline, CDR1 is SGHNT and CDR2 YYREEE (reference sequence). V lost 4 bases to trimming and J lost 7 bases, with 12 bases between them. CDR3 amino acids: CASSLTGENEQFF. Here the CDR3 DNA reads TGTGCCAGCAGCCTGACTGGGGAGAATGAGCAGTTCTTC.

The V call is TRBV29-1, the J call TRBJ2-3; D tentatively fits TRBD1 or TRBD2 (5 bases each). Germline lookup yields CDR1 SQVTM and CDR2 ANQGSEA. This CDR3 has 14 residues. The V and J ends lost 1 base and 0 bases respectively, with 8 bases between them. CDR3 bases: TGCAGCGTTGAAGTGTGGGGGAGCACAGATACGCAGTATTTT. Its protein is CSVEVWGSTDTQYF.

Points on this clone: Additional DNA sequences in this sample encode the identical CDR3. The chain joins TRBV5-4 to TRBJ2-1; D gene unclear. Germline loops: CDR1 SGHNT, CDR2 YYREEE (reference sequence). This CDR3 has 12 residues. V was pared by 1 base and J by 10 bases, with 9 bases between. The DNA of the CDR3 is TGTGCCAGCAGCTTGTCCGGCGACGAGCAGTTCTTC. Translated, it gives CASSLSGDEQFF.

The chain employs TRBV27 and TRBJ1-2; possible D gene TRBD1, 5 bases. Germline CDR1 MNHEY, CDR2 SMNVEV (reference sequence). Trimming pared 6 bases from V and 4 bases from J, leaving 21 bases between. The CDR3 spans 16 residues. CDR3 DNA: TGTGCCAGCAGGCTGGCCGGGGGGGTCACCCTCTATGGCTACACCTTC. Translation: CASRLAGGVTLYGYTF.

The chain combines TRBV2 with TRBJ2-5; unclear D gene. The CDR3 extends over 13 amino acids. CDR1 and CDR2 from the germline V gene are SNHLY and FYNNEI. Between the trimmed V and J ends, which lost 6 bases and 4 bases, there was a span of 12 bases. The CDR3: CASRLAGVETQYF. CDR3 DNA sequence: TGTGCCAGCAGGCTGGCTGGGGTAGAGACCCAGTACTTC.

The chain employs TRBV5-5 and TRBJ2-7, with 9 nucleotides matching TRBD1. The CDR3 has 15 residues. Looked up from germline, CDR1 is SGHKS and CDR2 is YYEKEE (reference sequence). V gave up 4 bases and J gave up 2 bases; unmatched junction bases: 7. The CDR3 region has the DNA TGTGCCAGCAGCGCGTCCGGGACAGGGACCTACGAGCAGTACTTC. Protein: CASSASGTGTYEQYF.

The V gene is TRBV10-3, the J gene TRBJ2-5; TRBD1 matches at 7 bases. Germline V lookup: CDR1 ENHRY, CDR2 SYGVKD. The CDR3 totals 14 residues. The J segment lost 5 bases and the V segment lost 6 bases, leaving 9 bases of the junction unmatched. The CDR3 DNA is TGTGCCATCAGGAAAACAGGGGACGGGGAGACCCAGTACTTC. Translated, it gives CAIRKTGDGETQYF.

The count of this clone is one. The rearrangement uses TRBV6-5 and TRBJ2-1; TRBD2 is a possible D gene (5 bases). This CDR3 region has 15 residues. The germline V and J ends were trimmed by 6 bases and 0 bases, with 12 bases remaining between them. Germline V gene data show CDR1 as MNHEY and CDR2 as SVGAGI. The CDR3 here is CASRAERTSYNEQFF. The CDR3 DNA reads as TGTGCCAGCAGGGCAGAGCGGACCTCCTACAATGAGCAGTTCTTC.

In regard to this clone: This sample also contains other DNA sequences that code for the same CDR3. This sequence joins TRBV9 and TRBJ2-7; D remains unclear. The CDR3 has 14 residues. CDR1 is SGDLS and CDR2 is YYNGEE in the germline V gene. V dropped 0 bases and J dropped 2 bases, with 9 bases sitting between them. The chain's CDR3 is CASSVDDSPYEQYF. CDR3 in DNA: TGTGCCAGCAGCGTAGATGATAGCCCCTACGAGCAGTACTTC. Looking up the rest from reference TRBV9 and TRBJ2-7 gives the full variable domain: DSGVTQTPKHLITATGQRVTLRCSPRSGDLSVYWYQQSLDQGLQFLIQYYNGEERAKGNILERFSAQQFPDLHSELNLSSLELGDSALYFCASSVDDSPYEQYFGPGTRLTVT.

Only a few counts were recorded for this clone. The chain has TRBV30 and TRBJ2-1; tentatively, D is TRBD2 (6 bases). This CDR3 spans 14 amino acids. Germline CDR1 and CDR2: GTSNPN and SVGIG (reference sequence). Trimming stripped 2 bases from V and 0 bases from J, with 8 bases between. The CDR3 DNA is TGTGCCTGGAGTTGGGAGGACTCCTACAATGAGCAGTTCTTC. Translation: CAWSWEDSYNEQFF.

The chain uses TRBV2 and TRBJ2-7; 11 positions match TRBD1. The CDR3 covers 16 residues. Germline trimming cut 4 bases from V and 3 bases from J; bases unmatched to any gene: 8. Germline lookup yields CDR1 SNHLY and CDR2 FYNNEI. The CDR3 here is CASSGIGQGAVYEQYF. CDR3 coding DNA: TGTGCCAGCAGTGGAATCGGACAGGGGGCCGTCTACGAGCAGTACTTC.

The chain carries TRBV11-2 and TRBJ2-1; D may correspond to TRBD1 or TRBD2 (5 bases each). The CDR3 consists of 14 residues. Germline assignment: CDR1 SGHAT and CDR2 FQNNGV. Trimming shortened V by 5 bases and J by 8 bases, and 16 bases separated the two germline ends. CDR3 loop: CASSRSGLLYEQFF. For the CDR3, the DNA is TGTGCCAGCAGCAGGTCGGGGCTACTTTATGAGCAGTTCTTC.

V gene TRBV28 combines with J gene TRBJ1-1, with D possibly TRBD1 on 5 matching bases. The V gene's germline CDR1 is MDHEN and CDR2 SYDVKM. The CDR3 is 13 amino acids. V was cut by 1 base and J by 4 bases, with 7 bases left in between. The CDR3 loop reads CASSLSGPTEAFF. The CDR3 DNA follows: TGTGCCAGCAGTTTATCAGGGCCCACTGAAGCTTTCTTT.

The genes are TRBV6-5 and TRBJ2-3; 8 nucleotides match TRBD1. The CDR3 covers 15 residues. V shed 6 bases and J 0 bases; nucleotides not matched to a gene: 5. CDR1 and CDR2 from the germline V gene are MNHEY and SVGAGI. The CDR3 here is CASRDRGLSTDTQYF. The CDR3 region has the DNA TGTGCCAGCAGAGACAGGGGCCTAAGCACAGATACGCAGTATTTT.

The chain employs TRBV4-3 and TRBJ1-1; 11 bases agree with TRBD1. Per the germline V gene, CDR1 is LGHNA and CDR2 is YSLEER. The CDR3 spans 16 residues. V lost 2 bases, J lost 5 bases, and 7 bases stayed unmatched. CDR3 sequence (DNA): TGCGCCAGCAGCCAATCAGGGACAGGGGGAGGTACTGAAGCTTTCTTT. Its protein is CASSQSGTGGGTEAFF.

CDR3 bases: TGCAGCGCGAAACAGGGGGAGGGTGAAAAACTGTTTTTT. Its protein product is CSAKQGEGEKLFF. The chain recombines TRBV29-1 with TRBJ1-4; TRBD1 matches at 8 bases. Looked up from germline, CDR1 is SQVTM and CDR2 is ANQGSEA. CDR3 length: 13 amino acids. V lost 7 bases and J lost 7; bases outside the gene matches: 8. The full variable domain, rest sourced from reference TRBV29-1 and TRBJ1-4, is SAVISQKPSRDICQRGTSLTIQCQVDSQVTMMFWYRQQPGQSLTLIATANQGSEATYESGFVIDKFPISRPNLTFSTLTVSNMSPEDSSIYLCSAKQGEGEKLFFGSGTQLSVL.

The chain is built from TRBV29-1 and TRBJ2-2; D is possibly TRBD2 (5 bases). The CDR3 runs 13 residues. Between the trimmed V and J ends, which lost 2 bases and 5 bases, there was a span of 9 bases. Germline V gene lookup returns CDR1 SQVTM and CDR2 ANQGSEA. CDR3 protein: CSVEQGSTGELFF. The CDR3 coding sequence is TGCAGCGTTGAACAAGGGAGTACCGGGGAGCTGTTTTTT.

This chain joins TRBV5-1 and TRBJ1-2; 9 nucleotides align to TRBD1. After removal of 3 bases from V and 9 bases from J, the junction contained 6 bases not matched to a gene. Germline V lookup: CDR1 SGHRS, CDR2 YFSETQ. CDR3 length: 13 residues. Here the CDR3 DNA reads TGCGCCAGCAGCTCTGGACAGGGGCAAAGCTACACCTTC. It is translated as CASSSGQGQSYTF.

A note on this clone: Other DNA sequences in this specimen translate into the identical CDR3. CDR3 sequence: CASSYSAGGTDTQYF. The CDR3 DNA reads as TGTGCCAGCAGTTACTCTGCAGGGGGCACAGATACGCAGTATTTT. V usage is TRBV6-5 and J usage is TRBJ2-3; D is possibly TRBD1 (6 bases). Per germline, CDR1 MNHEY and CDR2 SVGAGI. Trimming removed 0 bases from V and 1 base from J, with 8 bases in between. CDR3 length equals 15 residues.

V and J are TRBV5-5 and TRBJ2-7; 7 nucleotides agree with TRBD1. CDR3 length: 13 amino acids. The junction had 4 bases not matched to a gene; V was cut back by 1 base and J by 6 bases. CDR1 is SGHKS, CDR2 YYEKEE, per germline (reference sequence). The CDR3 spells CASSLPGGAEQYF. The CDR3 region has the DNA TGTGCCAGCAGCTTGCCAGGGGGTGCCGAGCAGTACTTC.

The chain recombines TRBV27 with TRBJ2-7; D may match TRBD1 or TRBD2 (5 bases each). The CDR3 covers 12 residues. The V gene's germline CDR1 is MNHEY and CDR2 SMNVEV (reference sequence). V dropped 5 bases and J dropped 3 bases, with 8 bases sitting between them. The CDR3 region is CASSGTDYEQYF. DNA for the CDR3: TGTGCCAGCAGTGGGACGGACTACGAGCAGTACTTC.

This chain links TRBV29-1 with TRBJ2-7, with D uncertain. CDR3 length equals 15 residues. The ends were cut back, 0 bases at V and 4 bases at J, with 16 bases in the middle. CDR1 SQVTM and CDR2 ANQGSEA come from the germline V gene. Written as DNA, the CDR3 is TGCAGCGTTGAAGATAGATTCGCCAGATCGTACGAGCAGTACTTC. The encoded protein is CSVEDRFARSYEQYF.